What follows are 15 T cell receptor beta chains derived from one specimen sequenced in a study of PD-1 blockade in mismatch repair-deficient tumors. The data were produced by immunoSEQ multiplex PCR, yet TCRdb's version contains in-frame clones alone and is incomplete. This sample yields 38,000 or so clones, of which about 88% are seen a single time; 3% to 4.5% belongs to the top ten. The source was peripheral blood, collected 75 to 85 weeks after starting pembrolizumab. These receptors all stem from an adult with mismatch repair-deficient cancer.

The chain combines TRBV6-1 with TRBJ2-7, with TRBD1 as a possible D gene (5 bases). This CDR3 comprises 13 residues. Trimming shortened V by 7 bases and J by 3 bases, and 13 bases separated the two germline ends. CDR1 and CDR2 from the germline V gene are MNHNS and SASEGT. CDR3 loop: CASTLLRDYEQYF. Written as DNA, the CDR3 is TGTGCCAGCACCCTTCTCAGGGACTACGAGCAGTACTTC.

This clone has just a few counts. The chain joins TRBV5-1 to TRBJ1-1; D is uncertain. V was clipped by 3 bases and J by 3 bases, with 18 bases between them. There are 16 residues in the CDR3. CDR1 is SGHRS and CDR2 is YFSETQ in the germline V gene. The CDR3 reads CASSWRGPESDTEAFF. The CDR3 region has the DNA TGCGCCAGCAGCTGGCGTGGGCCTGAGTCGGACACTGAAGCTTTCTTT.

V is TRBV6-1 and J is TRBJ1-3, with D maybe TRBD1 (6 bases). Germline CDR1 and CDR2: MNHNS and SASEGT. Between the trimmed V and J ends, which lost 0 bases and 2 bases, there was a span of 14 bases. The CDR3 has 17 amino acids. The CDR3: CASSEAWAGAAGNTIYF. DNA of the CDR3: TGTGCCAGCAGTGAAGCATGGGCGGGGGCTGCTGGAAACACCATATATTTT.

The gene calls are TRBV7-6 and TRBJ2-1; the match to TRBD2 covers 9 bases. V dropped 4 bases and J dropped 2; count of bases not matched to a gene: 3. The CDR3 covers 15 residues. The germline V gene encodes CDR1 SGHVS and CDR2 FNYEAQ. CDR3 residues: CASSSLAGAYNEQFF. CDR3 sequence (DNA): TGTGCCAGCAGCTCACTAGCGGGCGCCTACAATGAGCAGTTCTTC.

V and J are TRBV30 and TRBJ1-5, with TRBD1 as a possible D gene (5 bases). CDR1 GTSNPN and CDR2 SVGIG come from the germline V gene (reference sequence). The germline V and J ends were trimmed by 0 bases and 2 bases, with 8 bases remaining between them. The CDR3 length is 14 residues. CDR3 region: CAWSVGGGNQPQHF. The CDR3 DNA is TGTGCCTGGAGTGTCGGGGGTGGCAATCAGCCCCAGCATTTT.

The CDR3 region is CASSRETVSHDTQYF. CDR3 bases: TGTGCCAGCTCACGCGAAACCGTCAGCCACGATACGCAGTATTTT. The gene calls are TRBV18 and TRBJ2-3; D ambiguous. Trimming shortened V by 4 bases and J by 6 bases, and 17 bases separated the two germline ends. CDR1 KGHSH and CDR2 LQKENI come from the germline V gene. The CDR3 contains 15 residues.

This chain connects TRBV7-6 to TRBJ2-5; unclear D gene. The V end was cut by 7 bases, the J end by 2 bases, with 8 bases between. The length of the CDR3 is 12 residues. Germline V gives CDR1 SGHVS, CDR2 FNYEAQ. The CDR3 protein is CASTPEQETQYF. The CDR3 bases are TGTGCCAGCACTCCTGAACAAGAGACCCAGTACTTC. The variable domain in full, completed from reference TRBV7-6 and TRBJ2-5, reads GAGVSQSPRYKVTKRGQDVALRCDPISGHVSLYWYRQALGQGPEFLTYFNYEAQQDKSGLPNDRFSAERPEGSISTLTIQRTEQRDSAMYRCASTPEQETQYFGPGTRLLVL.

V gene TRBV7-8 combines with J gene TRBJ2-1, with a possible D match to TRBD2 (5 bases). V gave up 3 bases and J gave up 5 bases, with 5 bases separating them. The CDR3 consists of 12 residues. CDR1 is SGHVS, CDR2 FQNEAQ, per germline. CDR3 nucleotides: TGTGCCAGCAGCTTCGGGAACAATGAGCAGTTCTTC. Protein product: CASSFGNNEQFF.

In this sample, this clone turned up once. The CDR3: CSVETGSETQYF. DNA for the CDR3: TGCAGCGTTGAAACAGGTTCGGAGACCCAGTACTTC. The chain couples TRBV29-1 to TRBJ2-5; possible D gene TRBD1, 5 bases. V gave up 2 bases and J gave up 5 bases, with 9 bases separating them. CDR1 SQVTM and CDR2 ANQGSEA come from the germline V gene. CDR3 length equals 12 residues.

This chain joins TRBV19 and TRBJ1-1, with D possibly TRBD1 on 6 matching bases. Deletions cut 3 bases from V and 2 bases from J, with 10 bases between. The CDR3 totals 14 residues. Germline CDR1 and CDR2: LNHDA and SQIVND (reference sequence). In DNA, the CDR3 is TGTGCCAGTAGTATTAAGGGGGGCAACACTGAAGCTTTCTTT. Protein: CASSIKGGNTEAFF. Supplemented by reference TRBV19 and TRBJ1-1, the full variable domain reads DGGITQSPKYLFRKEGQNVTLSCEQNLNHDAMYWYRQDPGQGLRLIYYSQIVNDFQKGDIAEGYSVSREKKESFPLTVTSAQKNPTAFYLCASSIKGGNTEAFFGQGTRLTVV.

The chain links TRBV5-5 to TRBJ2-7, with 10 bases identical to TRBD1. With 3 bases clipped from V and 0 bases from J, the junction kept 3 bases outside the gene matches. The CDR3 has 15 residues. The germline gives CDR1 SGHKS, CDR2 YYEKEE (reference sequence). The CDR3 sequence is CASSWGQGISYEQYF. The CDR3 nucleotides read TGTGCCAGCAGCTGGGGACAGGGGATCTCCTACGAGCAGTACTTC.

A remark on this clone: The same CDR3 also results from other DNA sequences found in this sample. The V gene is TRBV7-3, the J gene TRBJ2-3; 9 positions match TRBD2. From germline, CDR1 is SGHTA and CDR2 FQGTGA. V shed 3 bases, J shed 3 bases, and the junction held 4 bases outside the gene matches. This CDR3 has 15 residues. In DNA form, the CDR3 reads TGTGCCAGCAGCTTGACTAGCGGAGAGACAGATACGCAGTATTTT. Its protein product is CASSLTSGETDTQYF.

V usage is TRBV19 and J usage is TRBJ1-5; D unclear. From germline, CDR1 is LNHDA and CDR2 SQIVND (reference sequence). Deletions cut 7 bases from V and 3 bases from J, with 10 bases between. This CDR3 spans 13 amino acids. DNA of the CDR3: TGTGCCAGTATTAGCGGGTACAATCAGCCCCAGCATTTT. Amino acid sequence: CASISGYNQPQHF.

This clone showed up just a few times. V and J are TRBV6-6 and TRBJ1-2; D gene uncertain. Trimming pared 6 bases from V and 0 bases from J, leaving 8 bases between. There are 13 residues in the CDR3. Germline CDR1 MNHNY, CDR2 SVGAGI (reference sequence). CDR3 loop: CASRSTANYGYTF. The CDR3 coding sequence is TGTGCCAGCAGGAGTACAGCTAACTATGGCTACACCTTC.

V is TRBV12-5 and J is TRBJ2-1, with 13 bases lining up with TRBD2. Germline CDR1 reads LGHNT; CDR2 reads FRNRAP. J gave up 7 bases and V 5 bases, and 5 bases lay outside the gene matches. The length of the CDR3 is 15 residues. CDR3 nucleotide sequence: TGTGCTAGTGGTCGGGGACTAGCGGGAACTAATGAGCAGTTCTTC. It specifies CASGRGLAGTNEQFF.